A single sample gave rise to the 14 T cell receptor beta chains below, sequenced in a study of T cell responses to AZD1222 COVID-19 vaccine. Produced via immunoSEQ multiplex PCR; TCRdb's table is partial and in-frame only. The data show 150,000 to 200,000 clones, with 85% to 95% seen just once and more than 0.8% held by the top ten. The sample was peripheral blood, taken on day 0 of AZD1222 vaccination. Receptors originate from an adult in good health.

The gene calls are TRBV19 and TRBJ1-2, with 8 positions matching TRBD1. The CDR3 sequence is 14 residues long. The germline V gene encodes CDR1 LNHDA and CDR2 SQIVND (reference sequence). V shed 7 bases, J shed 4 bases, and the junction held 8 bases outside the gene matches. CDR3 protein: CASKVGQGGYGYTF. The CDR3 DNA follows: TGTGCCAGTAAAGTAGGACAGGGCGGCTATGGCTACACCTTC. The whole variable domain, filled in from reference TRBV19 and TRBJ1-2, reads DGGITQSPKYLFRKEGQNVTLSCEQNLNHDAMYWYRQDPGQGLRLIYYSQIVNDFQKGDIAEGYSVSREKKESFPLTVTSAQKNPTAFYLCASKVGQGGYGYTFGSGTRLTVV.

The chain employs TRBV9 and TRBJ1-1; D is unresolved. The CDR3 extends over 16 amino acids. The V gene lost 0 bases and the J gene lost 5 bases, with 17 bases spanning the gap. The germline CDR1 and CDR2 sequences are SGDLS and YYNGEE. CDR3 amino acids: CASSVASEGPRTEAFF. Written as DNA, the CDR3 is TGTGCCAGCAGCGTAGCCTCGGAGGGCCCGAGGACTGAAGCTTTCTTT.

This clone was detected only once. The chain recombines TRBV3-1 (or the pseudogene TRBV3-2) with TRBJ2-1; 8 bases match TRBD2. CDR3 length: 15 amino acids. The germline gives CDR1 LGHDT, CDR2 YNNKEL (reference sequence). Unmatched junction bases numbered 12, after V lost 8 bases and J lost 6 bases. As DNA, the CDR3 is TGTGCCAGCCACCTTGGAGCGGGGGCATCCAATGAGCAGTTCTTC. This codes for CASHLGAGASNEQFF.

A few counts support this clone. Here the CDR3 reads CASSGIDRGAYTGELFF. Written as DNA, the CDR3 is TGTGCCAGCAGTGGCATTGACAGGGGAGCCTACACCGGGGAGCTGTTTTTT. The chain employs TRBV2 and TRBJ2-2, with 8 positions matching TRBD1. This CDR3 is built from 17 residues. V lost 4 bases, J lost 3 bases, and 10 bases stayed unmatched. Germline V gene lookup returns CDR1 SNHLY and CDR2 FYNNEI.

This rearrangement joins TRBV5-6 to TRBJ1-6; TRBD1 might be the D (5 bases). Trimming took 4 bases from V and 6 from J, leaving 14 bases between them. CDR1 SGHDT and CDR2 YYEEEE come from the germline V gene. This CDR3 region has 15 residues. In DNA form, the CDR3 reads TGTGCCAGCAGCCGGACGGGGGATGGTAATTCACCCCTCCACTTT. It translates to CASSRTGDGNSPLHF.

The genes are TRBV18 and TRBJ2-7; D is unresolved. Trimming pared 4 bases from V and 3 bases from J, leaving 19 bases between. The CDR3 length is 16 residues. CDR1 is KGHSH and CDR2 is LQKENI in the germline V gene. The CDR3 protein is CASSLGSRTARYEQYF. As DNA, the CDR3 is TGTGCCAGCTCACTCGGGTCCCGGACGGCACGCTACGAGCAGTACTTC.

DNA for the CDR3: TGTGCCACAGGGGATGAGATTAATTCACCCCTCCACTTT. Protein sequence: CATGDEINSPLHF. V and J are TRBV2 and TRBJ1-6; a possible D gene is TRBD1 (6 bases). The germline V gene has CDR1 SNHLY and CDR2 FYNNEI. There are 13 residues in the CDR3. Between the trimmed V and J ends, which lost 10 bases and 6 bases, there was a span of 13 bases.

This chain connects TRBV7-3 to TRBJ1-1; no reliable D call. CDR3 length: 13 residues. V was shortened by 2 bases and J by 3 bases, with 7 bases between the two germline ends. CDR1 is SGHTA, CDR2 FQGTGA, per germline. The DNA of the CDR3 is TGTGCCAGCAGCTTATGGGAGGACACTGAAGCTTTCTTT. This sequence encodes CASSLWEDTEAFF. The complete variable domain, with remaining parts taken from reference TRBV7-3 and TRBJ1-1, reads GAGVSQTPSNKVTEKGKYVELRCDPISGHTALYWYRQSLGQGPEFLIYFQGTGAADDSGLPNDRFFAVRPEGSVSTLKIQRTERGDSAVYLCASSLWEDTEAFFGQGTRLTVV.

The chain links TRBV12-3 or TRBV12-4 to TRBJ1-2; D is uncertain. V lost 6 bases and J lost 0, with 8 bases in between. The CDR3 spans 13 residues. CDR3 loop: CASSLQTNYGYTF. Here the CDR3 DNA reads TGTGCCAGCAGCCTCCAGACTAACTATGGCTACACCTTC.

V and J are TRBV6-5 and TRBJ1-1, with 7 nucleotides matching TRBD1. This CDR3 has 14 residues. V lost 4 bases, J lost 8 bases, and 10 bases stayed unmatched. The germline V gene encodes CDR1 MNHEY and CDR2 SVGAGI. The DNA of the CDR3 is TGTGCCAGCAGTTCCCCCAGGGGGGGCGAGGAAGCTTTCTTT. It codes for CASSSPRGGEEAFF.

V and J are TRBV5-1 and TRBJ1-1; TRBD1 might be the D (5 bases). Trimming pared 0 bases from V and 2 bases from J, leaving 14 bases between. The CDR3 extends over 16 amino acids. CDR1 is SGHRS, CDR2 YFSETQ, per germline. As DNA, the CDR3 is TGCGCCAGCAGCTTGGAAACAGGCTCCCTTAACACTGAAGCTTTCTTT. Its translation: CASSLETGSLNTEAFF.

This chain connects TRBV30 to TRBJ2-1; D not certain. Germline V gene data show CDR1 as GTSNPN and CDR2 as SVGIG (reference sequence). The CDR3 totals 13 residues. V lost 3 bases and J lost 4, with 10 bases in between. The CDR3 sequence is CAWSLGPYNEQFF. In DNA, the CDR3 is TGTGCCTGGAGCTTAGGTCCTTACAATGAGCAGTTCTTC.

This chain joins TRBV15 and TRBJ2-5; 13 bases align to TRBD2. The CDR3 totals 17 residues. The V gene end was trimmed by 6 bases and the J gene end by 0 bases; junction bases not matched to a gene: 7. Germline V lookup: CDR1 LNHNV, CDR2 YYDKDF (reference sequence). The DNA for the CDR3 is TGTGCCACCAGGACTAGCGGGGGGAATTATTACCAAGAGACCCAGTACTTC. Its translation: CATRTSGGNYYQETQYF.

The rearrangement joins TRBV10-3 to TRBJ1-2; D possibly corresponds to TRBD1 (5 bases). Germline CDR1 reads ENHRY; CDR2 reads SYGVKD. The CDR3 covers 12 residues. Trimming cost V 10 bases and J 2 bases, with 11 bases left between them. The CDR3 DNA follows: TGTGCCACCACAGACAGCAACTATGGCTACACCTTC. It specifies CATTDSNYGYTF.